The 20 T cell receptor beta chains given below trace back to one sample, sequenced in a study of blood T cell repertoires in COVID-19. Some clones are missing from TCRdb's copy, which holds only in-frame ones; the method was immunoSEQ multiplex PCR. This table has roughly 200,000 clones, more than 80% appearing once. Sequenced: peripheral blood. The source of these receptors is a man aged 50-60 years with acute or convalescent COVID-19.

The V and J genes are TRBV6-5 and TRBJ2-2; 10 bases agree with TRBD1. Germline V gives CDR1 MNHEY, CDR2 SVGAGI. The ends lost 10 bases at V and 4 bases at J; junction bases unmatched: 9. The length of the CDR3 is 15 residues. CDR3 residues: CATRPGTGATGELFF. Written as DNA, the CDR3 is TGTGCCACCCGACCCGGGACAGGGGCCACCGGGGAGCTGTTTTTT.

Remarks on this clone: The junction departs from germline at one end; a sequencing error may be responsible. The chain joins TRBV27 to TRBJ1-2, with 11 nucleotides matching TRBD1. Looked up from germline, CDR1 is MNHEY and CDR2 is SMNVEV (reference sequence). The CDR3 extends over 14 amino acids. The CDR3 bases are TGTGCCAGCAGTTTTTTGGGGGGACAGGGGGATCTAAACTTC. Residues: CASSFLGGQGDLNF.

Here the CDR3 reads CASRRGRPIGQFF. CDR3 bases: TGTGCCAGCAGGCGGGGGCGGCCGATTGGGCAGTTCTTC. The chain is built from TRBV5-8 and TRBJ2-1; tentative D call: TRBD2 (7 bases). Trimming took off 5 bases at V and 12 bases at J, with 18 bases between the two ends. CDR1 is SGHTS and CDR2 is YDEGEE in the germline V gene. The CDR3 runs 13 residues.

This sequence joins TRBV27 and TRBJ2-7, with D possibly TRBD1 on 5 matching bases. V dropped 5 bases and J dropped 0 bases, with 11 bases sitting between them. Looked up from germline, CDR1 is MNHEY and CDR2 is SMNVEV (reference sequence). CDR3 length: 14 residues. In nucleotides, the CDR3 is TGTGCCAGCAGTCTAACAGGCAGCTCCTACGAGCAGTACTTC. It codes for CASSLTGSSYEQYF.

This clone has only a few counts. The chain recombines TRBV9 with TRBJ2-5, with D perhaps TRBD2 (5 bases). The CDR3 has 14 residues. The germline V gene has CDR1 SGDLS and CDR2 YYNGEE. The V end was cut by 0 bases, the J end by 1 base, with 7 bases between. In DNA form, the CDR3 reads TGTGCCAGCAGCGTAGCCACTAGCCAAGAGACCCAGTACTTC. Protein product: CASSVATSQETQYF. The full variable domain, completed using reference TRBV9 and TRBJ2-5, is DSGVTQTPKHLITATGQRVTLRCSPRSGDLSVYWYQQSLDQGLQFLIQYYNGEERAKGNILERFSAQQFPDLHSELNLSSLELGDSALYFCASSVATSQETQYFGPGTRLLVL.

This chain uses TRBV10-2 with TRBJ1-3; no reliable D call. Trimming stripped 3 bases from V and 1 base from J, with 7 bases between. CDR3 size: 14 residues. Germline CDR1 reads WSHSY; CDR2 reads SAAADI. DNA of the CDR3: TGCGCCAGCAGTGATCGCGGTTCTGGAAACACCATATATTTT. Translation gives CASSDRGSGNTIYF.

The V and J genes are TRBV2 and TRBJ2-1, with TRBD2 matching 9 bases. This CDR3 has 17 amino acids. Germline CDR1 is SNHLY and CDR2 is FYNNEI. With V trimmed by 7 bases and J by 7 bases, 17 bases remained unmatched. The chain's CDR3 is CASKRGWGVAGVNEQFF. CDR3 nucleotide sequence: TGTGCCAGCAAGCGGGGATGGGGGGTAGCGGGAGTGAATGAGCAGTTCTTC.

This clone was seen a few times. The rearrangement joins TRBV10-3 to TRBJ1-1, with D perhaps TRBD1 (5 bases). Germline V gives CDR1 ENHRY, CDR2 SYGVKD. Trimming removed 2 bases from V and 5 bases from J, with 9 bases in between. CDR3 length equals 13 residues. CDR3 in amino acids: CAISERGGTEAFF. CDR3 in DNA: TGTGCCATCAGTGAGCGCGGGGGAACTGAAGCTTTCTTT.

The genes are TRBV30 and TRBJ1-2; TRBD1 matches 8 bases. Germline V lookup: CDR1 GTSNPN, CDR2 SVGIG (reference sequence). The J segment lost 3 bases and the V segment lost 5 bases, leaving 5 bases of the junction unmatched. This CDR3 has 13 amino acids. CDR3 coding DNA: TGTGCCTGGGCACAGGGGGTTCACTATGGCTACACCTTC. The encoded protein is CAWAQGVHYGYTF.

The CDR3 DNA reads TGTGCCACCTCCTATTACAATGAGCAGTTCTTC. This translates into CATSYYNEQFF. V usage is TRBV24-1 and J usage is TRBJ2-1; no reliable D call. Trimming took off 9 bases at V and 4 bases at J, with 6 bases between the two ends. The CDR3 is 11 residues long. In germline, CDR1 is KGHDR, CDR2 SFDVKD.

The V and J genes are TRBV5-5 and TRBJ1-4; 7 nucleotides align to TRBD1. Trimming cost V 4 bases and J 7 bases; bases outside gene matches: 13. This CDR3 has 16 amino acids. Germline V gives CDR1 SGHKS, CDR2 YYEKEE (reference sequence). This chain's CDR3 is CASSPWAGGGIEKLFF. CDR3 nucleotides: TGTGCCAGCAGCCCGTGGGCAGGGGGAGGCATTGAAAAACTGTTTTTT.

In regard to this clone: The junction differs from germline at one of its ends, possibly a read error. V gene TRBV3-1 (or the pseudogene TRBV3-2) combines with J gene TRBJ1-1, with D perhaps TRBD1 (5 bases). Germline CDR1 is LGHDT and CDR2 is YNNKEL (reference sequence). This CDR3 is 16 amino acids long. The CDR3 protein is CASSEDLPLGDTEAFF. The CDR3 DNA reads TGTGCCAGCAGCGAAGATCTCCCCTTAGGGGACACTGAAGCTTTCTTT.

CDR3 residues: CASRRDQLGEQYF. The CDR3 nucleotides are TGTGCCAGCAGACGGGATCAGCTGGGGGAGCAGTACTTC. The chain has TRBV7-3 and TRBJ2-7; a possible D gene is TRBD2 (5 bases). The CDR3 spans 13 residues. V gave up 6 bases and J gave up 7 bases, with 16 bases separating them. Germline assignment: CDR1 SGHTA and CDR2 FQGTGA.

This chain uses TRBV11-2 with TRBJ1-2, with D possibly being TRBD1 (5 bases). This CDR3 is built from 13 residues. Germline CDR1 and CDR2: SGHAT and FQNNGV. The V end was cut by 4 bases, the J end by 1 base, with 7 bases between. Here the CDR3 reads CASSWQGNYGYTF. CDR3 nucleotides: TGTGCCAGCAGCTGGCAGGGTAACTATGGCTACACCTTC. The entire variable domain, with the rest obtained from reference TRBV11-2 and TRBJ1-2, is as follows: EAGVAQSPRYKIIEKRQSVAFWCNPISGHATLYWYQQILGQGPKLLIQFQNNGVVDDSQLPKDRFSAERLKGVDSTLKIQPAKLEDSAVYLCASSWQGNYGYTFGSGTRLTVV.

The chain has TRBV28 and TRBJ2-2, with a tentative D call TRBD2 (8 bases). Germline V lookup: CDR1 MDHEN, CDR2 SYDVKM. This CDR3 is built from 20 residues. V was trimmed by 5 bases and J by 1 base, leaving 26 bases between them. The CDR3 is CASSTPLTGIGGGNTGELFF. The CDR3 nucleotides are TGTGCCAGCAGTACCCCCCTGACAGGGATCGGGGGGGGGAACACCGGGGAGCTGTTTTTT.

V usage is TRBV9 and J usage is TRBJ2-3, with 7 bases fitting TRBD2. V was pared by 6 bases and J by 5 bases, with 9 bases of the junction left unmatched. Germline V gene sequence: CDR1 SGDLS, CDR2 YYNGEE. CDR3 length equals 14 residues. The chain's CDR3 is CASNQRDGLDTQYF. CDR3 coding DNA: TGTGCCAGCAACCAGCGGGACGGGTTAGATACGCAGTATTTT.

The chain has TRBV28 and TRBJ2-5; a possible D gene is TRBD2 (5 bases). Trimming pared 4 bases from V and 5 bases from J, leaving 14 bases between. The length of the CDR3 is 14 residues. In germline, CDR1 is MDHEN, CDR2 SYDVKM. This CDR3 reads CASSSPRDGETQYF. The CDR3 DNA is TGTGCCAGCAGTTCCCCGAGGGATGGGGAGACCCAGTACTTC.

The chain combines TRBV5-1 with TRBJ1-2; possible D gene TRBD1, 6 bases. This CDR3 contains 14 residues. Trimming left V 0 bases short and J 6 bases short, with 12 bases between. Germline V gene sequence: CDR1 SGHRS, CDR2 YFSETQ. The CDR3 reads CASSLGQGWDGYTF. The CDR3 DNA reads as TGCGCCAGCAGCTTGGGTCAGGGGTGGGATGGCTACACCTTC.

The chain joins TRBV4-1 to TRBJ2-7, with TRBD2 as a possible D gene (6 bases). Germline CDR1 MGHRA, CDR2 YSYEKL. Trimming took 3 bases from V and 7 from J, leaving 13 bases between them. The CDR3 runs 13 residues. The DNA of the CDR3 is TGCGCCAGCAGCCATCGATTCAGCGGGGAGCAGTACTTC. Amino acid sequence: CASSHRFSGEQYF.

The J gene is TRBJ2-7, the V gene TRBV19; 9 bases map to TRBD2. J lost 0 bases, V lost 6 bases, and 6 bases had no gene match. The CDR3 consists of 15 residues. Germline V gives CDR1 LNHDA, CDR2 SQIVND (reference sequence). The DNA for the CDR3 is TGTGCCAGTAGGCGGACTAGCGAAACCTCCTACGAGCAGTACTTC. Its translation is CASRRTSETSYEQYF.